This is a list of T cell receptor beta chains from one sample in a study of cytomegalovirus exposure and HLA in healthy donors. TCRdb's table, derived via immunoSEQ multiplex PCR, lists solely in-frame clones and lacks some. Here the sample table reports about 100,000 clones. Material for sequencing was PBMCs. These receptors were obtained from a man in his fifties or sixties in good health and CMV-seronegative. Both conserved end residues are part of each CDR3. Fields, in order: J gene, V gene, D gene, CDR3 DNA, CDR3 protein. A D gene is named only where the DNA matches it firmly.

j_gene: TRBJ2-3; v_gene: TRBV10-3; d_gene: TRBD1; CDR3nt: TGTGCCATCAGTGAGTCGGGACAGGCCACAGATACGCAGTATTTT; CDR3aa: CAISESGQATDTQYF
j_gene: TRBJ2-2; v_gene: TRBV10-2; d_gene: TRBD2; CDR3nt: TGCGCCAGCATTCCGGGGGGGGGCACGAACACCGGGGAGCTGTTTTTT; CDR3aa: CASIPGGGTNTGELFF
j_gene: TRBJ2-3; v_gene: TRBV19; d_gene: TRBD1; CDR3nt: TGTGCCAGTAGTGGTCAGGGGGCGCAGGGAGATACGCAGTATTTT; CDR3aa: CASSGQGAQGDTQYF
j_gene: TRBJ2-2; v_gene: TRBV9; d_gene: TRBD2; CDR3nt: TGTGCCAGCAGCCGGACTAGCGGGGGGGCCGACGGGGAGCTGTTTTTT; CDR3aa: CASSRTSGGADGELFF
j_gene: TRBJ1-3; v_gene: TRBV19; d_gene: -; CDR3nt: TGTGCCAGTAGTCCCAGGACAGTCTCTGGAAACACCATATATTTT; CDR3aa: CASSPRTVSGNTIYF
j_gene: TRBJ2-1; v_gene: TRBV7-6; d_gene: TRBD1; CDR3nt: TGTGCCAGCAGCTCCTGGACATCAGGGGGCACGGACTCTCTTGAGCAGTTCTTC; CDR3aa: CASSSWTSGGTDSLEQFF
j_gene: TRBJ2-5; v_gene: TRBV5-4; d_gene: TRBD1; CDR3nt: TGTGCCAGCAGCTTGCCCGCAGGGGGCTCAGAGACCCAGTACTTC; CDR3aa: CASSLPAGGSETQYF
j_gene: TRBJ1-1; v_gene: TRBV29-1; d_gene: -; CDR3nt: TGCAGCGCCCGCCGGCAGGTAAGCAGTGACACTGAAGCTTTCTTT; CDR3aa: CSARRQVSSDTEAFF
j_gene: TRBJ1-2; v_gene: TRBV25-1; d_gene: -; CDR3nt: TGTGCCATAGGGTCGGGGGATCTCGGCGGCTACACCTTC; CDR3aa: CAIGSGDLGGYTF
j_gene: TRBJ2-3; v_gene: TRBV11-3; d_gene: -; CDR3nt: TGTGCCAGCAGCTTAAGACATCCAGATACGCAGTATTTT; CDR3aa: CASSLRHPDTQYF
j_gene: TRBJ1-4; v_gene: TRBV4-3; d_gene: TRBD1; CDR3nt: TGCGCCAGCAGCCAGGAAACCGGGACAGGGAAACTGTTTTTT; CDR3aa: CASSQETGTGKLFF
j_gene: TRBJ2-7; v_gene: TRBV18; d_gene: -; CDR3nt: TGTGCCAGCTCACCCGGTACGGGTTTCGCGGGCTACGAGCAGTACTTC; CDR3aa: CASSPGTGFAGYEQYF
j_gene: TRBJ2-5; v_gene: TRBV5-4; d_gene: -; CDR3nt: TGTGCCAGCAGCACAACACAGGTCGGAGGGGCCCAGTACTTC; CDR3aa: CASSTTQVGGAQYF
j_gene: TRBJ2-7; v_gene: TRBV29-1; d_gene: -; CDR3nt: TGCAGCGCCCTGAGCTCCTACGAGCAGTACTTC; CDR3aa: CSALSSYEQYF
j_gene: TRBJ1-5; v_gene: TRBV19; d_gene: TRBD1; CDR3nt: TGTGCCAGTAGTTTCGGGACAGGCATATTCCAGCCCCAGCATTTT; CDR3aa: CASSFGTGIFQPQHF
j_gene: TRBJ2-7; v_gene: TRBV5-1; d_gene: TRBD1; CDR3nt: TGCGCCAGCAGCCGGGACAGCTACGAGCAGTACTTC; CDR3aa: CASSRDSYEQYF
j_gene: TRBJ2-7; v_gene: TRBV5-4; d_gene: TRBD1; CDR3nt: TGTGCCAGCAGTCCCGGGACAGGGGCCTACGAGCAGTACTTC; CDR3aa: CASSPGTGAYEQYF
j_gene: TRBJ1-1; v_gene: TRBV18; d_gene: -; CDR3nt: TGTGCCAGCTCACCAATACAGGCCAACACTGAAGCTTTCTTT; CDR3aa: CASSPIQANTEAFF
j_gene: TRBJ1-6; v_gene: TRBV6-5; d_gene: -; CDR3nt: TGTGCCAGCAGGGAAGGGGTGCCCCTCCACTTT; CDR3aa: CASREGVPLHF
j_gene: TRBJ2-5; v_gene: TRBV19; d_gene: -; CDR3nt: TGTGCCAGTAGTCGACCAGGGAGGGGGTATCAAGAGACCCAGTACTTC; CDR3aa: CASSRPGRGYQETQYF
j_gene: TRBJ2-3; v_gene: TRBV19; d_gene: -; CDR3nt: TGTGCCAGTAGTATGGGGACAACTAGCACAGATACGCAGTATTTT; CDR3aa: CASSMGTTSTDTQYF
j_gene: TRBJ1-2; v_gene: TRBV5-1; d_gene: TRBD1; CDR3nt: TGCGCCAGCAGCTTGGGGACCAATTCCGGGACAGGGATAAGTATGAGCTATGGCTACACCTTC; CDR3aa: CASSLGTNSGTGISMSYGYTF
j_gene: TRBJ2-7; v_gene: TRBV7-2; d_gene: -; CDR3nt: TGTGCCAGCAGCAACGGAGGGGTTGCGGGCTACGAGCAGTACTTC; CDR3aa: CASSNGGVAGYEQYF
j_gene: TRBJ1-4; v_gene: TRBV18; d_gene: -; CDR3nt: TGTGCCAGCTCAGAACAGGCAAATGAAAAACTGTTTTTT; CDR3aa: CASSEQANEKLFF
j_gene: TRBJ2-7; v_gene: TRBV27; d_gene: TRBD1; CDR3nt: TGTGCCAGCAGCCGTGCACAGGGGGCTCGGGAGCAGTACTTC; CDR3aa: CASSRAQGAREQYF
j_gene: TRBJ2-3; v_gene: TRBV28; d_gene: -; CDR3nt: TGTGCCAGCAGACCAGGGGGCACAGATACGCAGTATTTT; CDR3aa: CASRPGGTDTQYF
j_gene: TRBJ1-4; v_gene: TRBV19; d_gene: -; CDR3nt: TGTGCCAGTAGTCCAAAGGAACAGTACATCAATGAAAAACTGTTTTTT; CDR3aa: CASSPKEQYINEKLFF
j_gene: TRBJ1-3; v_gene: TRBV4-1; d_gene: -; CDR3nt: TGCGCCAGCAGCCAAGAAGACAGTCGAAACACCATATATTTT; CDR3aa: CASSQEDSRNTIYF
j_gene: TRBJ2-5; v_gene: TRBV13; d_gene: -; CDR3nt: TGTGCCAGCAGCGGGGGACAACCCAGATACCAAGAGACCCAGTACTTC; CDR3aa: CASSGGQPRYQETQYF
j_gene: TRBJ1-1; v_gene: TRBV6-5; d_gene: -; CDR3nt: TGTGCCAGCAGGTACCTCAGGAACACTGAAGCTTTCTTT; CDR3aa: CASRYLRNTEAFF
j_gene: TRBJ1-2; v_gene: TRBV20-1; d_gene: TRBD1; CDR3nt: TGCAGTGCCGACAGGGTTCGGGGCTACACCTTC; CDR3aa: CSADRVRGYTF
j_gene: TRBJ2-2; v_gene: TRBV27; d_gene: -; CDR3nt: TGTGCCAGCAGTTTACTACAGGGATCAGGGGAGCTGTTTTTT; CDR3aa: CASSLLQGSGELFF
j_gene: TRBJ2-7; v_gene: TRBV11-3; d_gene: -; CDR3nt: TGTGCCAGCAGCTTAGGCCGTGCTAGTTCCTACGAGCAGTACTTC; CDR3aa: CASSLGRASSYEQYF
j_gene: TRBJ1-2; v_gene: TRBV4-3; d_gene: -; CDR3nt: TGCGCCAGCAGCCAAGCTCTTAGCATTTCCTATGGCTACACCTTC; CDR3aa: CASSQALSISYGYTF
j_gene: TRBJ1-2; v_gene: TRBV11-2; d_gene: TRBD1; CDR3nt: TGTGCCAGCAGCTTCTCCGGGACAGGGATGAGCGATGGCTACACCTTC; CDR3aa: CASSFSGTGMSDGYTF
j_gene: TRBJ1-1; v_gene: TRBV6-4; d_gene: -; CDR3nt: TGTGCCAGCAGTGACGCGAGGCACAGTGACAGGTTTAACACTGAAGCTTTCTTT; CDR3aa: CASSDARHSDRFNTEAFF
j_gene: TRBJ1-3; v_gene: TRBV4-1; d_gene: -; CDR3nt: TGCGCCAGCAGCCGAAATCTAGGAAACACCATATATTTT; CDR3aa: CASSRNLGNTIYF
j_gene: TRBJ2-7; v_gene: TRBV5-8; d_gene: TRBD1; CDR3nt: TGTGCCAGCAGCGACGGGCCAGACAGGGCACAGTACTTC; CDR3aa: CASSDGPDRAQYF
j_gene: TRBJ1-3; v_gene: TRBV5-1; d_gene: -; CDR3nt: TGCGCCAGCAGCTCTCGAACATTGGGGGGAACCTCTGGAAACACCATATATTTT; CDR3aa: CASSSRTLGGTSGNTIYF
j_gene: TRBJ2-1; v_gene: TRBV18; d_gene: TRBD2; CDR3nt: TGTGCCAGTCAGAGCGGGAGTAGGGGCAATGAGCAGTTCTTC; CDR3aa: CASQSGSRGNEQFF
j_gene: TRBJ1-1; v_gene: TRBV7-2; d_gene: TRBD1; CDR3nt: TGTGCCAGCAGCCCGGACAGGTTGAACACTGAAGCTTTCTTT; CDR3aa: CASSPDRLNTEAFF